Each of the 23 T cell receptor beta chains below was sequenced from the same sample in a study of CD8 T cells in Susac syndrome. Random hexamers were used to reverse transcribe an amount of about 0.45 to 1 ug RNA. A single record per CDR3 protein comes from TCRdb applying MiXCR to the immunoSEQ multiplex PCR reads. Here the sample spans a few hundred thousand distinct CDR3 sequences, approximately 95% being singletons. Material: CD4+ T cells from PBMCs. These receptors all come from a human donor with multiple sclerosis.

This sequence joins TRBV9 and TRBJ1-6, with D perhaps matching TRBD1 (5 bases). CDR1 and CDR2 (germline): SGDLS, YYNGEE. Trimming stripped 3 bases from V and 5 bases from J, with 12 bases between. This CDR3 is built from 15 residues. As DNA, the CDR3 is TGTGCCAGCAGCGCTCGGGACGGAAATAATTCACCCCTCCACTTT. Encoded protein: CASSARDGNNSPLHF.

The CDR3 nucleotides are TGTGCCACCCGGACAGGGGGAGTTCGAGCTTTCTTT. This sequence encodes CATRTGGVRAFF. The V call is TRBV6-1, the J call TRBJ1-1, with 10 bases aligning to TRBD1. The CDR3 loop spans 12 amino acids. V trimming: 10 bases; J trimming: 10 bases; junction bases outside the gene matches: 9. Germline lookup yields CDR1 MNHNS and CDR2 SASEGT.

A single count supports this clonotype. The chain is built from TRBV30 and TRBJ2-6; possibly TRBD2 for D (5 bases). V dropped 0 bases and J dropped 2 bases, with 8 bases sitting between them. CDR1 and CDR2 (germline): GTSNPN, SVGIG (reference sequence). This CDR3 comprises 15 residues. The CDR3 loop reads CAWSVPGTGANVLTF. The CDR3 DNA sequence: TGTGCCTGGAGTGTTCCGGGGACTGGGGCCAACGTCCTGACTTTC.

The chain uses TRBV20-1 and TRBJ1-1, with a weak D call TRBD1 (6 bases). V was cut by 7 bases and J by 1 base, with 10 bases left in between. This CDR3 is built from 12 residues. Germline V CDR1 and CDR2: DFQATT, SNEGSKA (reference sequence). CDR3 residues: CSVLQGNTEAFF. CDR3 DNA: TGCAGTGTACTACAGGGGAACACTGAAGCTTTCTTT.

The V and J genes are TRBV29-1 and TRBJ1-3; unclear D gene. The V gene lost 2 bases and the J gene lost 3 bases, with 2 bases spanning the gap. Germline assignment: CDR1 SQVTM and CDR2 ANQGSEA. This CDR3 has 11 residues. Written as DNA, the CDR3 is TGCAGCGTTGAACATGGAAACACCATATATTTT. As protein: CSVEHGNTIYF. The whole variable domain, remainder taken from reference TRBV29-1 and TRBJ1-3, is SAVISQKPSRDICQRGTSLTIQCQVDSQVTMMFWYRQQPGQSLTLIATANQGSEATYESGFVIDKFPISRPNLTFSTLTVSNMSPEDSSIYLCSVEHGNTIYFGEGSWLTVV.

CDR3 nucleotides: TGTGCCTGGAGTAGCGGTGGGGACGAGCAGTACTTC. It is translated as CAWSSGGDEQYF. The rearrangement uses TRBV30 and TRBJ2-7; D is possibly TRBD2 (5 bases). Trimming pared 2 bases from V and 5 bases from J, leaving 10 bases between. The CDR3 has 12 residues. The germline V gene encodes CDR1 GTSNPN and CDR2 SVGIG (reference sequence). The variable domain in full, completed from reference TRBV30 and TRBJ2-7, reads SQTIHQWPATLVQPVGSPLSLECTVEGTSNPNLYWYRQAAGRGLQLLFYSVGIGQISSEVPQNLSASRPQDRQFILSSKKLLLSDSGFYLCAWSSGGDEQYFGPGTRLTVT.

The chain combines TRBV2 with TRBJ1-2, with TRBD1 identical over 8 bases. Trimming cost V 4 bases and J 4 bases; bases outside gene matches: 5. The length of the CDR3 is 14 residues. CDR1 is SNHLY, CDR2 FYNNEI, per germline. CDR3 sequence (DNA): TGTGCCAGCAGTGGGGACAGGCATGGCTATGGCTACACCTTC. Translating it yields CASSGDRHGYGYTF.

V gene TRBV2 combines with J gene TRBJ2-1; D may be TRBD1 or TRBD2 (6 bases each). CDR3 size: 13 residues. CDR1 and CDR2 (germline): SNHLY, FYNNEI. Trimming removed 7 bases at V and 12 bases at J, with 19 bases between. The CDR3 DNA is TGTGCCAGCAATCCGGGGGCCGCCAGGGGGCAGTTCTTC. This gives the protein CASNPGAARGQFF.

CDR3 coding DNA: TGCAGTGCTAGTCCGGGGTTAGCGGGGCGCCAAGAGACCCAGTACTTC. Amino acids: CSASPGLAGRQETQYF. The chain links TRBV20-1 to TRBJ2-5; 8 positions match TRBD2. CDR1 DFQATT and CDR2 SNEGSKA come from the germline V gene (reference sequence). V trimming: 3 bases; J trimming: 1 base; junction bases outside the gene matches: 10. The CDR3 sequence is 16 residues long.

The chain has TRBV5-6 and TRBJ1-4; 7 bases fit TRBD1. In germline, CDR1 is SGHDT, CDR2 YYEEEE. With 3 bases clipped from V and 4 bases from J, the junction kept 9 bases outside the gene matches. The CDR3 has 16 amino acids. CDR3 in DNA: TGTGCCAGCAGCTCATTCTGGACAGGCGATAATGAAAAACTGTTTTTT. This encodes CASSSFWTGDNEKLFF.

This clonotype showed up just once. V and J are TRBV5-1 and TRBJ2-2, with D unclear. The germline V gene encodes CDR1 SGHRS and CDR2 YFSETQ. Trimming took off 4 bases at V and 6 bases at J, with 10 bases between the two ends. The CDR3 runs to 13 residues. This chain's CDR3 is CASSEALAGELFF. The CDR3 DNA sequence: TGCGCCAGCAGCGAAGCTCTAGCCGGGGAGCTGTTTTTT. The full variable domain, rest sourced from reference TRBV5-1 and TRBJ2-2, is KAGVTQTPRYLIKTRGQQVTLSCSPISGHRSVSWYQQTPGQGLQFLFEYFSETQRNKGNFPGRFSGRQFSNSRSEMNVSTLELGDSALYLCASSEALAGELFFGEGSRLTVL.

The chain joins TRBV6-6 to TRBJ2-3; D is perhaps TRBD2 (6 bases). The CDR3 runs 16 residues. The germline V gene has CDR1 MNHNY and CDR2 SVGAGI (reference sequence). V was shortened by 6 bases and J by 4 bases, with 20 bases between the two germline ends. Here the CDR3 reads CASRDHGTSFADTQYF. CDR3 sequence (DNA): TGTGCCAGCAGGGACCACGGGACTTCTTTTGCAGATACGCAGTATTTT.

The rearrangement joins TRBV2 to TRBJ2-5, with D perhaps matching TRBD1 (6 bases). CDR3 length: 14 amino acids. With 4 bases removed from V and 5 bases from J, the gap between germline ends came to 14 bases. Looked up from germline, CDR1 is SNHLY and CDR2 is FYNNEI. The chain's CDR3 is CASSGPLTGETQYF. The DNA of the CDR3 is TGTGCCAGCAGTGGTCCTTTAACAGGGGAGACCCAGTACTTC.

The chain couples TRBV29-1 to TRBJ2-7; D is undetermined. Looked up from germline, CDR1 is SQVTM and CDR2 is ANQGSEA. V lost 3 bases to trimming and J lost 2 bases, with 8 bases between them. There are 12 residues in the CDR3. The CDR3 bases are TGCAGCGTTGAGGCGGATACCTACGAGCAGTACTTC. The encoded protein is CSVEADTYEQYF.

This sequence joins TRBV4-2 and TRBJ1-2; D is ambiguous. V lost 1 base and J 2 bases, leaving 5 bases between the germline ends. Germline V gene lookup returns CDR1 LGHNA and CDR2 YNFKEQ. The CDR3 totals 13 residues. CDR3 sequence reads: CASSQAVNYGYTF. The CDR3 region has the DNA TGTGCCAGCAGCCAAGCAGTAAACTATGGCTACACCTTC.

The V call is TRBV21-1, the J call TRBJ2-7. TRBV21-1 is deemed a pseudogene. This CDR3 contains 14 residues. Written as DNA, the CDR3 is TGTGCCAGCAGCTACACCGGGACCCCCTACGAGCAGTACTTC. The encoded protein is CASSYTGTPYEQYF.

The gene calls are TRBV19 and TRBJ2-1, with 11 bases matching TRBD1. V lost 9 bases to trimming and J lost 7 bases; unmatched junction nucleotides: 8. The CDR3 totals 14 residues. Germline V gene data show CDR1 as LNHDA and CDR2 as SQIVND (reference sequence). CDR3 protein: CASHGQGAGNEQFF. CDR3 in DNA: TGTGCCAGCCACGGACAGGGGGCCGGGAATGAGCAGTTCTTC.

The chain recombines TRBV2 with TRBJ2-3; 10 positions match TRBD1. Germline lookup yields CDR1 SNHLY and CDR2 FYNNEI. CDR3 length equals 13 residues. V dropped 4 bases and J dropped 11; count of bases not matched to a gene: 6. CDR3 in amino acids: CASSAKWDRGQYF. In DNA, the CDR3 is TGTGCCAGCAGTGCCAAATGGGACAGGGGGCAGTATTTT. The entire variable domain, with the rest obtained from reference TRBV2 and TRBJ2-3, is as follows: EPEVTQTPSHQVTQMGQEVILRCVPISNHLYFYWYRQILGQKVEFLVSFYNNEISEKSEIFDDQFSVERPDGSNFTLKIRSTKLEDSAMYFCASSAKWDRGQYFGPGTRLTVL.

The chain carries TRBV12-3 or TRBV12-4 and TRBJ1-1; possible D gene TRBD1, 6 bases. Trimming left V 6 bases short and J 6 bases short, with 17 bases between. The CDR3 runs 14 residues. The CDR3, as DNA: TGTGCCAGCAGCGGCCTCCGGGACATTGCTGAAGCTTTCTTT. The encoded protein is CASSGLRDIAEAFF.

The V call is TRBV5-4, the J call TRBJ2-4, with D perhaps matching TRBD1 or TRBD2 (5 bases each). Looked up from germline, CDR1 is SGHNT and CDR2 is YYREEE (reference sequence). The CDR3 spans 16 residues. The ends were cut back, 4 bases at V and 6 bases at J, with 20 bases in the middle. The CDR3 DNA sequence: TGTGCCAGCAGCCCACCCATCACAGATGGGGGAAACATTCAGTACTTC. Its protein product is CASSPPITDGGNIQYF.

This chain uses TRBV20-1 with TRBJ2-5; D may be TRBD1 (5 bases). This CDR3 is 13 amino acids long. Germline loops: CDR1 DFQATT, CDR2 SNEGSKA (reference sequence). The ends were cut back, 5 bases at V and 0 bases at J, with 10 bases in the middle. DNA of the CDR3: TGCAGTGCTCCCCGACAGAACCAAGAGACCCAGTACTTC. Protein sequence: CSAPRQNQETQYF.

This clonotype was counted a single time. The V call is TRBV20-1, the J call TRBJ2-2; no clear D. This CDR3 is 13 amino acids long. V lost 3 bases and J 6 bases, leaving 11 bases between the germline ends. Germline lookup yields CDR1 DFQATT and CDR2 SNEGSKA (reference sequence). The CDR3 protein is CSASPSWAGELFF. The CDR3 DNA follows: TGCAGTGCTAGTCCCAGTTGGGCCGGGGAGCTGTTTTTT.

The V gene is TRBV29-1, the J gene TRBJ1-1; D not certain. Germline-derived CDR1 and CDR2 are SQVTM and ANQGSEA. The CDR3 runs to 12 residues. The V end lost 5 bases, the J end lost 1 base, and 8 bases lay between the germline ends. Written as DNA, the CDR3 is TGCAGCGTTTCTCAAAGGAACACTGAAGCTTTCTTT. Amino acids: CSVSQRNTEAFF.